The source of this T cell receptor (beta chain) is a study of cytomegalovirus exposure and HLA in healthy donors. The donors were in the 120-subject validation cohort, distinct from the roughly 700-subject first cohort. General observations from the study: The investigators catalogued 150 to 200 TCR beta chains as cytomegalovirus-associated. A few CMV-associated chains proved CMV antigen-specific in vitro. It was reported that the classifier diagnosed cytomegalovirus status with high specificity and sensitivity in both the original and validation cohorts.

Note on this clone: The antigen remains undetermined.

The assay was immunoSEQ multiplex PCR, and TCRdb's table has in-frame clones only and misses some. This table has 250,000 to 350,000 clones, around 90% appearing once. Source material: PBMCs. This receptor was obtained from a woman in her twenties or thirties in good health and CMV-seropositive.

DNA for the CDR3: TGTGCCAGCAGCTTGGGATGGGGGAATACGCAGTATTTT. It specifies CASSLGWGNTQYF. The chain couples TRBV11-2 to TRBJ2-3; the D gene could be TRBD1 or TRBD2 (5 bases each). Germline-derived CDR1 and CDR2 are SGHAT and FQNNGV. Deletions cut 3 bases from V and 7 bases from J, with 11 bases between. CDR3 length: 13 residues.